This T cell receptor (beta chain) was identified in a study of blood T cell repertoires in COVID-19. Everyone who took part was about 18 to 90 years old, and they came from some 23 US areas. Clones were read by immunoSEQ multiplex PCR, and TCRdb kept only the in-frame ones, dropping some. The data contain approximately 140,000 clones, approximately 86% of them seen just once; the ten biggest clones take up approximately 3.8%. The ends lost 8 bases at V and 0 bases at J; junction bases unmatched: 7. This CDR3 has 14 amino acids. Germline CDR1 reads SQVTM; CDR2 reads ANQGSEA. Material: PBMCs or T cells enriched from blood (not recorded which). V gene TRBV29-1 combines with J gene TRBJ1-5, with 7 nucleotides matching TRBD1. The sequence was collected from a woman aged 40 to 55 who had been exposed to COVID-19. CDR3 loop: CSTWTGFSNQPQHF. DNA of the CDR3: TGCAGCACGTGGACAGGTTTTAGCAATCAGCCCCAGCATTTT.